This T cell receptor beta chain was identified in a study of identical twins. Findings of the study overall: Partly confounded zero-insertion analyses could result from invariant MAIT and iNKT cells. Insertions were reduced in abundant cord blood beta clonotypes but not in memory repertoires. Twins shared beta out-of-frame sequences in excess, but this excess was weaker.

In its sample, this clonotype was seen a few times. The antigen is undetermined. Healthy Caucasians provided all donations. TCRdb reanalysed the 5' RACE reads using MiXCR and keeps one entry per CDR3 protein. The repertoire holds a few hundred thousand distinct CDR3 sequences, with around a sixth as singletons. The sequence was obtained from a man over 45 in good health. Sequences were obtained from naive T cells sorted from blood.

DNA for the CDR3: TGTGCCAGCAGCTCGAACGGGGCCAACCCCTACGAGCAGTACTTC. Amino acids: CASSSNGANPYEQYF. The V and J genes are TRBV7-8 and TRBJ2-7; D may match TRBD1 or TRBD2 (5 bases each). Trimming cost V 4 bases and J 2 bases, with 15 bases left between them. Germline V CDR1 and CDR2: SGHVS, FQNEAQ. This CDR3 has 15 amino acids.